Below, one T cell receptor (beta chain) is given with its context. This sample is drawn from a study of shared clonotypes between healthy human individuals. Across the study: Per donor, CD8 memory used one plate, CD8 naive used two, CD4 memory used three and CD4 naive used three.

Nashville, Tennessee was home to all donors, each a Caucasian adult. CD4+ cells were split into CD45RA+ naive and CD45RA-negative memory subsets. CDR1 is SEHNR, CDR2 FQNEAQ, per germline (reference sequence). V was pared by 5 bases and J by 1 base, with 11 bases between. This CDR3 is 14 amino acids long. TCRdb's copy holds only in-frame clones and misses some; the assay was immunoSEQ multiplex PCR. The repertoire holds around 200,000 clones, with approximately 95% as singletons. The sequence was collected from a woman aged 25 to 39 in good health. The gene calls are TRBV7-9 and TRBJ2-5; D unresolved. Sequencing was carried out using naive CD4+ T cells sorted from blood. Regarding subset: CD45RA+ positively selected. The CDR3 is CASSTNGPQETQYF. CDR3 nucleotide sequence: TGTGCCAGCAGCACGAACGGCCCCCAAGAGACCCAGTACTTC.